This T cell receptor (beta chain) was observed in a study of T cell repertoires in cytomegalovirus infection. Turning to the study itself: HLA-B-restricted CMV epitopes that are well studied, plus recently identified HLA-C-restricted ones, were used by the study. Indications of both CMV infection and matching HLA type were provided by public TCR beta signatures.

TCRdb reprocessed the reads via MiXCR and lists one record per CDR3 protein. This sample has over 250,000 distinct CDR3 sequences; roughly 21% occur once, and the top ten carry approximately 20%. As to this clonotype: The target antigen is unknown.

Study-level findings and limits: Predominance within the ex vivo response was attributable to HLA-C-restricted CMV-specific TCR beta clonotypes. Cumulative public TCR beta family frequency identified carriers of CMV plus the relevant HLA.

The specimen comprised cultured PBMCs, sampled from culture after CMV antigen stimulation. This sequence was found in a human donor in good health (CMV status not recorded). Some clones in this sample may be carry-over from other donors' samples.

The CDR3 region has the DNA TGTGCCAGCAGTGACAGGTCGGAGAATGAGCAGTTCTTC. Its translation is CASSDRSENEQFF. The rearrangement joins TRBV12-3 or TRBV12-4 to TRBJ2-1; maybe TRBD1 (6 bases). V shed 5 bases and J shed 7 bases, with 12 bases lying between them. The CDR3 length is 13 residues.